The entry below describes one T cell receptor (beta chain). Its antigen is unknown. An end of the junction differs from the germline gene, which may be a read error. This specimen belongs to a study of blood T cells in healthy people across ages. A second about 7 to 11 cycle PCR used barcoded and J-beta primers. TCRdb redid the calling of the 5' RACE reads with MiXCR, one entry per CDR3 protein. The sample comprises about 1.5 million distinct CDR3 sequences, approximately 39% of which are singletons, and around 4% rests with the top ten. Germline values: CDR1 SEHNR, CDR2 FQNEAQ (reference sequence). This CDR3 is 12 amino acids long. The study, taken as a whole, reports: It was found that TCR beta diversity correlated strongly with the percentage of naive T cells. Older individuals had lower TCR beta diversity per million T cells (the decline was roughly linear). Diversity estimates drawn from one million T cells were deemed underestimates. Conclusively comparing naive with antigen-experienced cells was impossible with unsorted PBMCs.

The sequenced sample consisted of blood. The chain combines TRBV7-9 with TRBJ1-2, with D unclear. The sequence was obtained from a woman aged 18-35 years in good health. The DNA for the CDR3 is TGTGCCAGCAGCTTAGGGGTCTATGGCCACACCTTC. Protein product: CASSLGVYGHTF.